The rows below give T cell receptor beta chains drawn from one sample of a study of blood T cell repertoires in COVID-19. Method: immunoSEQ multiplex PCR; TCRdb's copy keeps in-frame clones and lacks some. This sample has about 150,000 clones, with 65% to 85% found just once. Sequencing was performed on peripheral blood. The receptors stem from a woman between 45 and 65 years old with acute or convalescent COVID-19. Both conserved end residues are part of each CDR3. A D gene is named only where the DNA matches it firmly. Clone size appears in some rows only: once, few, many, or a class for an expanded clone.

size: NA
J: TRBJ1-3
D: NA
V: TRBV27
DNA: TGTGCCAGCTTGAGTTTCTCCGGAAACACCATATATTTT
CDR3: CASLSFSGNTIYF

size: once
J: TRBJ2-3
D: NA
V: TRBV7-9
DNA: TGTGCCAGCAGCTTAGTTTGGACATCGGACGCCACAGATACGCAGTATTTT
CDR3: CASSLVWTSDATDTQYF

size: NA
J: TRBJ2-1
D: NA
V: TRBV27
DNA: TGTGCCAGCAGCGCAGGGACAGAGCAGTTCTTC
CDR3: CASSAGTEQFF

size: NA
J: TRBJ2-7
D: TRBD2
V: TRBV6-6
DNA: TGTGCCAGCAGTTACTCGCTAGCGGGGGCCTACGAGCAGTACTTC
CDR3: CASSYSLAGAYEQYF

size: NA
J: TRBJ2-5
D: TRBD2
V: TRBV11-2
DNA: TGTGCCAGCGGCTCGGGGGGGGTAGGGACCCAGTACTTC
CDR3: CASGSGGVGTQYF

size: NA
J: TRBJ2-1
D: NA
V: TRBV11-2
DNA: TGTGCCAGCAGCTTAGGGACTCAACGGGGCTCCTACAATGAGCAGTTCTTC
CDR3: CASSLGTQRGSYNEQFF

size: NA
J: TRBJ1-1
D: NA
V: TRBV18
DNA: TGTGCCAGCTCACCCCTCTCGGGGAACATGAACACTGAAGCTTTCTTT
CDR3: CASSPLSGNMNTEAFF

size: once
J: TRBJ1-3
D: NA
V: TRBV5-5
DNA: TGTGCCAGCAGCTTGGCAGGGTGGACTGGAAACACCATATATTTT
CDR3: CASSLAGWTGNTIYF

size: NA
J: TRBJ2-3
D: TRBD2
V: TRBV9
DNA: TGTGCCAGCAGCGGAGAGGGTCGGGGGGTTTATACAGATACGCAGTATTTT
CDR3: CASSGEGRGVYTDTQYF

size: NA
J: TRBJ1-2
D: NA
V: TRBV9
DNA: TGTGCCAGCAGACAGGGCAGCTATGGCTACACCTTC
CDR3: CASRQGSYGYTF

size: NA
J: TRBJ1-6
D: NA
V: TRBV4-3
DNA: TGCGCCAGCAGCCAAGGGGGAGGGAATTCACCCCTCCACTTT
CDR3: CASSQGGGNSPLHF

size: NA
J: TRBJ1-4
D: NA
V: TRBV19
DNA: TGTGCCAGTACTCCCTCAATGGCAGCTAATGAAAAACTGTTTTTT
CDR3: CASTPSMAANEKLFF

size: NA
J: TRBJ2-7
D: TRBD2
V: TRBV7-2
DNA: TGTGCCAGCAGCTTAACGGCGGGGGGGAACTCCTACGAGCAGTACTTC
CDR3: CASSLTAGGNSYEQYF

size: NA
J: TRBJ1-1
D: TRBD1
V: TRBV12-3/TRBV12-4
DNA: TGTGCCAGCAGAGACAGGGCTATAGTTGAAGCTTTCTTT
CDR3: CASRDRAIVEAFF

size: NA
J: TRBJ2-5
D: TRBD1
V: TRBV6-5
DNA: TGTGCCAGCAAGGACAGGGGATTTTCCGAGACCCAGTACTTC
CDR3: CASKDRGFSETQYF

size: NA
J: TRBJ2-1
D: NA
V: TRBV6-6
DNA: TGTGCCAGCAAACCCCCTAGCTCCTACAATGAGCAGTTCTTC
CDR3: CASKPPSSYNEQFF